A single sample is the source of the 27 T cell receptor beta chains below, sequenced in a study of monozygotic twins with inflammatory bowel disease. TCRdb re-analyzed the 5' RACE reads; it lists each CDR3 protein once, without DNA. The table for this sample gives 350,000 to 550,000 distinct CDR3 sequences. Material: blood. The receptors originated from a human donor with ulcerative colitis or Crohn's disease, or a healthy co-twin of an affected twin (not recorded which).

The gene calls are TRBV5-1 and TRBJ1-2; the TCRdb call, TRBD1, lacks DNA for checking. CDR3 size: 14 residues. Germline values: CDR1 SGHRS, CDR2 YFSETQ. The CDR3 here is CASSPEGTGNGYTF.

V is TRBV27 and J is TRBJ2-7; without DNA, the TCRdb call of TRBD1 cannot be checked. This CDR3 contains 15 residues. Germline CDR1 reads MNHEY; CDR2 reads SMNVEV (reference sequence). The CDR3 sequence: CASRRQGPIAYEQYF.

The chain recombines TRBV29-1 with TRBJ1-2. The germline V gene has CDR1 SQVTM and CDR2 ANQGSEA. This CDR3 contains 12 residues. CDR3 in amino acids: CSVEDTNYGYTF.

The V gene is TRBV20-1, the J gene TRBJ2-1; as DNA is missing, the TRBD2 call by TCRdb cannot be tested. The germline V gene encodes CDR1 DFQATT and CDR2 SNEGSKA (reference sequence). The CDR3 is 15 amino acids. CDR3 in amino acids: CSAKPGLAPSGEQFF.

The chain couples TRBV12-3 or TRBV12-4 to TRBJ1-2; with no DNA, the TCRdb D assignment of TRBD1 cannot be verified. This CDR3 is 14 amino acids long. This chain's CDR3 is CASSLRGASPGYTF.

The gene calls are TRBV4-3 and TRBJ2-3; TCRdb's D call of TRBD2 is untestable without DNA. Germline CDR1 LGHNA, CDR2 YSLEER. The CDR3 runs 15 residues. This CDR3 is CASSQDNRGTDTQYF.

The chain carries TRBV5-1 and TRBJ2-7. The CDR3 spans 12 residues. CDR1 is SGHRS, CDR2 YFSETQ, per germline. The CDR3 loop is CASSLRMGEQYF.

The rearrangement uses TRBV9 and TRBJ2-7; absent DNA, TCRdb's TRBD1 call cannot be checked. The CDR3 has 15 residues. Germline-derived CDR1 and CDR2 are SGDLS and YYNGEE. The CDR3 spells CASSVSPQGTYEQYF.

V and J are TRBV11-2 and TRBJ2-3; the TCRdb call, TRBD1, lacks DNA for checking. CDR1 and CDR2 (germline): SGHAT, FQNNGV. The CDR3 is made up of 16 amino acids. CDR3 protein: CASSPGADQSTDTQYF.

CDR3: CASSTYSDRDEKLFF. The gene calls are TRBV5-1 and TRBJ1-4; absent DNA, TCRdb's TRBD1 call cannot be checked. Looked up from germline, CDR1 is SGHRS and CDR2 is YFSETQ. The CDR3 covers 15 residues.

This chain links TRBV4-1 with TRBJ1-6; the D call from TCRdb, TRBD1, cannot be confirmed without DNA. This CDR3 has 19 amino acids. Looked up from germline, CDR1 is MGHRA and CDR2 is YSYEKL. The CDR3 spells CASSQETARGFSYNSPLHF.

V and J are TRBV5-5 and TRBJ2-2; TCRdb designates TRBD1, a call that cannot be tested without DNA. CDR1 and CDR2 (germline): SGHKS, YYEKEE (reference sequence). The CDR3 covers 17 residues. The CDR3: CASSPDWTGLNTGELFF.

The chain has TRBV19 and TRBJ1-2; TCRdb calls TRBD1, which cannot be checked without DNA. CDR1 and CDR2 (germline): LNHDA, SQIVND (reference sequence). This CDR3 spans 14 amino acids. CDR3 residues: CASSPTQGSYGYTF.

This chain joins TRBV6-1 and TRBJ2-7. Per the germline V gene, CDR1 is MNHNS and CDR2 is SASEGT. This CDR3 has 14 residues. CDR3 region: CASRMTWSSYEQYF.

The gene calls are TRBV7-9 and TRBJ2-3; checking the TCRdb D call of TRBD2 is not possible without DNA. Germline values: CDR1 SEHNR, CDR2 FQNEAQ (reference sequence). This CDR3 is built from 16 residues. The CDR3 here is CASSPPSSGGTDTLYF.

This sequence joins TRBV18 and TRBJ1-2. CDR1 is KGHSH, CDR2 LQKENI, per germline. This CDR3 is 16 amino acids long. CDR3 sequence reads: CASSPAIRDANYGYTF. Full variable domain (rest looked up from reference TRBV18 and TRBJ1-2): NAGVMQNPRHLVRRRGQEARLRCSPMKGHSHVYWYRQLPEEGLKFMVYLQKENIIDESGMPKERFSAEFPKEGPSILRIQQVVRGDSAAYFCASSPAIRDANYGYTFGSGTRLTVV.

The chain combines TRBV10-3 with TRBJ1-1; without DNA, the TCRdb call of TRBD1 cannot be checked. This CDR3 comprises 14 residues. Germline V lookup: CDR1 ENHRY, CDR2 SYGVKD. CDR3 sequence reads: CAIRDDGGNTEAFF.

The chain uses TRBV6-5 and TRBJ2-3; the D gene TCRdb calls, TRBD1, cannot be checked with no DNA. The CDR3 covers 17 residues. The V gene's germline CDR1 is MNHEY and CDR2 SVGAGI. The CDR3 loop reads CASSYPLGQGPADTQYF.

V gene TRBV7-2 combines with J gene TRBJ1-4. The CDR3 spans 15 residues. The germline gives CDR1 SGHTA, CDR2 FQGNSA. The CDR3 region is CASSSGGLPNEKLFF.

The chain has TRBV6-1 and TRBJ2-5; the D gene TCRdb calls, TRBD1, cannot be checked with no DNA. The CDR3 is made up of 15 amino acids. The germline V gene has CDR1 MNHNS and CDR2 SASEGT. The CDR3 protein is CASSTTRGFEETQYF.

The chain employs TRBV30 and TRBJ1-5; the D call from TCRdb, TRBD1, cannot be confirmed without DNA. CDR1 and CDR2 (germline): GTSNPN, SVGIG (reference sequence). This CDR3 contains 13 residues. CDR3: CAWSPAGSQPQHF.

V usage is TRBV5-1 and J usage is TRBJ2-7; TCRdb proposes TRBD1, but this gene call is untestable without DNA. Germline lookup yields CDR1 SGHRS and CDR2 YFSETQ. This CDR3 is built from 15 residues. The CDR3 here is CASSLRTDHPYEQYF.

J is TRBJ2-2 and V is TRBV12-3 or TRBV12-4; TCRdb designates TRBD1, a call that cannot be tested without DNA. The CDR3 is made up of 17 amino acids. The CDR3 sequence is CASRLNYGTANTGELFF.

CDR3 amino acids: CASTREAAAGNQPQHF. The gene calls are TRBV19 and TRBJ1-5. The CDR3 length is 16 residues. Germline V lookup: CDR1 LNHDA, CDR2 SQIVND (reference sequence).

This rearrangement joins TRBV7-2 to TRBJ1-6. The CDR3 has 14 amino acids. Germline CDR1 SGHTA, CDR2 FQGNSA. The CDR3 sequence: CASRQGPYNSPLHF.

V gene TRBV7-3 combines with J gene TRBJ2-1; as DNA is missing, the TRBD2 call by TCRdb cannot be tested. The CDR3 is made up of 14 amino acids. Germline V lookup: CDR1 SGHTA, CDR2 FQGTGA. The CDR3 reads CASSPGTSNNEQFF. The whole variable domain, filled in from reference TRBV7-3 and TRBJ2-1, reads GAGVSQTPSNKVTEKGKYVELRCDPISGHTALYWYRQSLGQGPEFLIYFQGTGAADDSGLPNDRFFAVRPEGSVSTLKIQRTERGDSAVYLCASSPGTSNNEQFFGPGTRLTVL.

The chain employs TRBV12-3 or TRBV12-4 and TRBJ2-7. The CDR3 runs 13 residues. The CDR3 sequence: CASSQDGFGEQYF.